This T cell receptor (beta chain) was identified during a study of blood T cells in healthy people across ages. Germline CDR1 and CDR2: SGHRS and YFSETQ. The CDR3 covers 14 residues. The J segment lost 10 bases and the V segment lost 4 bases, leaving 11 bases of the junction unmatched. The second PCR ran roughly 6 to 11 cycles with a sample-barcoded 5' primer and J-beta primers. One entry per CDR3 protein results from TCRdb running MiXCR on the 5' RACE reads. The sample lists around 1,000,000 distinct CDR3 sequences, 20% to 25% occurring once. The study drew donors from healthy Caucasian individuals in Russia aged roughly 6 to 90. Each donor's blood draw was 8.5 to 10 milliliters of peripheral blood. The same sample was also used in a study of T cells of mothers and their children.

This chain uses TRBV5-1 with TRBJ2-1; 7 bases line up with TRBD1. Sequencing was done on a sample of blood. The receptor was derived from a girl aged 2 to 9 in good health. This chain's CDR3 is CASSPPKTGNEQFF. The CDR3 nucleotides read TGCGCCAGCAGCCCCCCGAAGACAGGGAACGAGCAGTTCTTC.